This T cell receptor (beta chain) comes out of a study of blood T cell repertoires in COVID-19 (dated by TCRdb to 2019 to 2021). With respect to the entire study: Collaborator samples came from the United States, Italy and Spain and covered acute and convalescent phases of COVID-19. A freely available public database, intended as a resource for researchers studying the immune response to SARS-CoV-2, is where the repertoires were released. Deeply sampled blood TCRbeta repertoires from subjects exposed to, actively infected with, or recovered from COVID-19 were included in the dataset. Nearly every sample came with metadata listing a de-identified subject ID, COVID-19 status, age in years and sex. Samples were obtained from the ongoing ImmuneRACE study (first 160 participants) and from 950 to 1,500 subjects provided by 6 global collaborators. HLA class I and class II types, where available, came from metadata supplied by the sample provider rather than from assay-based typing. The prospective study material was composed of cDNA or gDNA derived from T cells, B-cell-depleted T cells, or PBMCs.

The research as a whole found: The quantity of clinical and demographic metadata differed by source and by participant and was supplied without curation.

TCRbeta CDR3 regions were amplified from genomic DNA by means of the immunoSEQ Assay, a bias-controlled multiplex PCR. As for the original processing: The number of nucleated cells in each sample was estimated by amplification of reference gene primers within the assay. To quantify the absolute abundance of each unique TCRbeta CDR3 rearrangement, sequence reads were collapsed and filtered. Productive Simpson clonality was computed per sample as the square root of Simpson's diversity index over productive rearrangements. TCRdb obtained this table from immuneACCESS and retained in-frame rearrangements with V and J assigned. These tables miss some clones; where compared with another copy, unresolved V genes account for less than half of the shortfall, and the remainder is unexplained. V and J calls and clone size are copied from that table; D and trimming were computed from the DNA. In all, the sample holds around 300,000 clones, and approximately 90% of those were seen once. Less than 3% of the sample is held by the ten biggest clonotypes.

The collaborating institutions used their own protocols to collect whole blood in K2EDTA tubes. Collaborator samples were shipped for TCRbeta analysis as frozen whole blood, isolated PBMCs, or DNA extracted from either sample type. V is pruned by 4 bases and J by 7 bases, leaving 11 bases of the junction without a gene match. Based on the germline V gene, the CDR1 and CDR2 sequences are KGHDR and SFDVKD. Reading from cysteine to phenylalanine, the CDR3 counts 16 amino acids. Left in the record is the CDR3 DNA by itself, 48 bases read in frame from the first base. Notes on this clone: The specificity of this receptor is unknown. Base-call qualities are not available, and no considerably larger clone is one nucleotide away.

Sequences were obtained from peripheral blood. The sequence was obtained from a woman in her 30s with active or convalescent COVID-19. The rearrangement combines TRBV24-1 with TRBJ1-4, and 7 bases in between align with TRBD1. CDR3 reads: CATSDGWDSEGEKLFF. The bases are TGTGCCACCAGTGACGGGTGGGACAGCGAGGGTGAAAAACTGTTTTTT.